This T cell receptor beta chain was found in a study of blood T cell repertoires in COVID-19. Germline lookup yields CDR1 SNHLY and CDR2 FYNNEI. The CDR3 length is 13 residues. The V gene lost 10 bases and the J gene lost 1 base, with 13 bases spanning the gap. TCRdb keeps only in-frame clones here, not all; method: immunoSEQ multiplex PCR. The top ten clones hold 10% to 15% of a sample with 100,000 to 150,000 clones, about 80% of them seen once. Sequences were obtained from peripheral blood. The sequence was collected from a man in his sixties with acute or convalescent COVID-19. The chain carries TRBV2 and TRBJ1-1; D is possibly TRBD1 (5 bases). The CDR3 DNA sequence: TGTGCCACCCGACGACAGCAGAACACTGAAGCTTTCTTT. Translated, it gives CATRRQQNTEAFF. The full variable domain, completed using reference TRBV2 and TRBJ1-1, is EPEVTQTPSHQVTQMGQEVILRCVPISNHLYFYWYRQILGQKVEFLVSFYNNEISEKSEIFDDQFSVERPDGSNFTLKIRSTKLEDSAMYFCATRRQQNTEAFFGQGTRLTVV.